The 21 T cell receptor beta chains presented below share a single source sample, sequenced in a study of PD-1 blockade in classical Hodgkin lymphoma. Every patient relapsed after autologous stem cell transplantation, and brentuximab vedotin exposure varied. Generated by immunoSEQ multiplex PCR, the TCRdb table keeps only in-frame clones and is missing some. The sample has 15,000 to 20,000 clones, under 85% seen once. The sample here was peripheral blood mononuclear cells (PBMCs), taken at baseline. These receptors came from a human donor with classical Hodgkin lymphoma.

The CDR3 nucleotides read TGTGCCAGCAGCCCCGCCATAACGGGACTAGCCTACAATGAGCAGTTCTTC. It yields the protein CASSPAITGLAYNEQFF. The gene calls are TRBV7-2 and TRBJ2-1; 8 bases match TRBD2. The CDR3 loop spans 17 amino acids. CDR1 and CDR2 (germline): SGHTA, FQGNSA. J was trimmed by 2 bases and V by 5 bases; bases with no gene match: 11.

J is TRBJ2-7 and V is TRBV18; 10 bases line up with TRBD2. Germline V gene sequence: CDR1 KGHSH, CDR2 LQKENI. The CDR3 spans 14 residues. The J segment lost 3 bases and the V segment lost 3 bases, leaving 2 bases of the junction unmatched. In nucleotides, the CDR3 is TGTGCCAGCTCACCCCTAGCGGGAGACTACGAGCAGTACTTC. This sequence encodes CASSPLAGDYEQYF.

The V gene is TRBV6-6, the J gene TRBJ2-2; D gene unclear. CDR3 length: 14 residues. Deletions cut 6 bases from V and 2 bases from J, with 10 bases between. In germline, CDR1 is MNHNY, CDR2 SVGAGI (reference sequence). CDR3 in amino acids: CASRWQLNTGELFF. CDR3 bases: TGTGCCAGCAGGTGGCAGCTCAACACCGGGGAGCTGTTTTTT.

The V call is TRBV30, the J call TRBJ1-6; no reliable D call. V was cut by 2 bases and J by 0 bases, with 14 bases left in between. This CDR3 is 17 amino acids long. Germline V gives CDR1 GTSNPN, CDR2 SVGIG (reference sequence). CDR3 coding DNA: TGTGCCTGGAGTCTAGGACTCGGAGGCTCCTATAATTCACCCCTCCACTTT. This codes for CAWSLGLGGSYNSPLHF.

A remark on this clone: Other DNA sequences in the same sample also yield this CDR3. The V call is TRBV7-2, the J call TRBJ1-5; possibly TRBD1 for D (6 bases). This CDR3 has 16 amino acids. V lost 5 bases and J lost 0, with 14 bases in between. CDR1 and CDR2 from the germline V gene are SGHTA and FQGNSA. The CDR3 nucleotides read TGTGCCAGCAGCCTGCGACAGGATACTAGCAATCAGCCCCAGCATTTT. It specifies CASSLRQDTSNQPQHF.

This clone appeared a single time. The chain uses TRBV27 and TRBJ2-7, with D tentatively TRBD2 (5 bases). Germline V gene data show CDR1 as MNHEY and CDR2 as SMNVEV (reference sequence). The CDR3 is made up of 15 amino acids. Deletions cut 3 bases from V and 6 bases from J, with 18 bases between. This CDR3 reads CASSFGRGPSSEQYF. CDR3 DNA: TGTGCCAGCAGTTTCGGTCGGGGTCCGAGCTCCGAGCAGTACTTC.

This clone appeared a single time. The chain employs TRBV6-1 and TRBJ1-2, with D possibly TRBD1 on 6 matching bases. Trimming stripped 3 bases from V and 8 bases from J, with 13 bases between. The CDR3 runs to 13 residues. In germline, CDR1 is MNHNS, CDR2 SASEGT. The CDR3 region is CASSDRGTKGYTF. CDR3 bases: TGTGCCAGCAGTGACAGGGGAACGAAAGGCTACACCTTC.

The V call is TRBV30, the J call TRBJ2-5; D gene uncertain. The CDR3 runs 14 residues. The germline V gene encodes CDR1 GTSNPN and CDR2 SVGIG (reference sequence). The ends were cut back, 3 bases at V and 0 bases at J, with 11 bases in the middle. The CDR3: CAWRPVINQETQYF. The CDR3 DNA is TGTGCCTGGAGGCCCGTAATTAACCAAGAGACCCAGTACTTC.

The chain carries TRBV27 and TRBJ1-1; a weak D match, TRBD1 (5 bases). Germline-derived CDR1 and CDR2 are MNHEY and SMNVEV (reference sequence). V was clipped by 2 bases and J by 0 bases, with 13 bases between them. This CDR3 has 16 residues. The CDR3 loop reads CASSLGRGSMNTEAFF. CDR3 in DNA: TGTGCCAGCAGTTTAGGGAGGGGTTCCATGAACACTGAAGCTTTCTTT.

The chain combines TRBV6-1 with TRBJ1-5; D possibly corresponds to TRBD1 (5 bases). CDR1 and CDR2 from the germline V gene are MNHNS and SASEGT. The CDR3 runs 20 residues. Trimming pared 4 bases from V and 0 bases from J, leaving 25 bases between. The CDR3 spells CASSGGAGGGYWGSNQPQHF. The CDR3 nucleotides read TGTGCCAGCAGTGGGGGCGCGGGCGGGGGTTATTGGGGTAGCAATCAGCCCCAGCATTTT.

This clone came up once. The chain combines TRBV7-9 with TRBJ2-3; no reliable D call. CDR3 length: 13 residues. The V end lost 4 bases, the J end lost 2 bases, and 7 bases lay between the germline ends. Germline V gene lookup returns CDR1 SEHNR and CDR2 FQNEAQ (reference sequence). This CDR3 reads CASSSDDTDTQYF. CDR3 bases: TGTGCCAGCAGCTCGGACGACACAGATACGCAGTATTTT.

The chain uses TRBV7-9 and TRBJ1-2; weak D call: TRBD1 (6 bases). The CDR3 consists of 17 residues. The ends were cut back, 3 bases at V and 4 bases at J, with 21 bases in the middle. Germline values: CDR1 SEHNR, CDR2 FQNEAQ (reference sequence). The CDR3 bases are TGTGCCAGCAGCTTGGGGACGGGGGCAGTGGGGATCTATGGCTACACCTTC. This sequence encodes CASSLGTGAVGIYGYTF.

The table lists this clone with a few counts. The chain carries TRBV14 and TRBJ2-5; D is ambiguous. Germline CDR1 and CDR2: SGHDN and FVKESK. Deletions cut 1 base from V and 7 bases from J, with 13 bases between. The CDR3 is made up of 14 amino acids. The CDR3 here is CASSQAGGTGTQYF. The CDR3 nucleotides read TGTGCCAGCAGCCAAGCCGGCGGTACGGGGACCCAGTACTTC.

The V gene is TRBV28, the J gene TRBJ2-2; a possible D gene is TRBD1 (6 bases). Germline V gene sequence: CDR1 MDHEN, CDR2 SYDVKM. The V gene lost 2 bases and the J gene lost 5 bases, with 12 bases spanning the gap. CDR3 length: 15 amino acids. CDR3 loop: CASSLGGDWTGELFF. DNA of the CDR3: TGTGCCAGCAGTTTAGGGGGCGATTGGACCGGGGAGCTGTTTTTT.

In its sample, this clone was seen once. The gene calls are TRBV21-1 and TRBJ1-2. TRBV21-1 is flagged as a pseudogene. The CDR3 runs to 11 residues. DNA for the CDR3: TGTGCCGGGGGTGAGGATAGTGGCTACACCTTC. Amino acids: CAGGEDSGYTF.

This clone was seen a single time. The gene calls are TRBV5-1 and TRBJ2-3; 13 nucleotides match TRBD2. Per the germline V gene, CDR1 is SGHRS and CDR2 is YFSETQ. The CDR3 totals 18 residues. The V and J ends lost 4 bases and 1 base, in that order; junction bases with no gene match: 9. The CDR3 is CASSHGLAGVRGTDTQYF. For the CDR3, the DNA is TGCGCCAGCAGCCACGGACTAGCGGGGGTTCGGGGCACAGATACGCAGTATTTT.

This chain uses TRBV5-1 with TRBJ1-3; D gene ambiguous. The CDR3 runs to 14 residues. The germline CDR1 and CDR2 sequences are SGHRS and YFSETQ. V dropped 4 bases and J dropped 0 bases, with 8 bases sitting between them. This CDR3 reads CASSPRTSGNTIYF. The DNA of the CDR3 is TGCGCCAGCAGCCCAAGGACCTCTGGAAACACCATATATTTT.

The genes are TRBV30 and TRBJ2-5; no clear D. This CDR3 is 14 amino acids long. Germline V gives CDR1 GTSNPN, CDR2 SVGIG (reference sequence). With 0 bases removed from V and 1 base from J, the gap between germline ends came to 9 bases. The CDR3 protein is CAWSVGQTQETQYF. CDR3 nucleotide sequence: TGTGCCTGGAGTGTAGGGCAGACCCAAGAGACCCAGTACTTC. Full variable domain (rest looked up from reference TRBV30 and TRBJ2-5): SQTIHQWPATLVQPVGSPLSLECTVEGTSNPNLYWYRQAAGRGLQLLFYSVGIGQISSEVPQNLSASRPQDRQFILSSKKLLLSDSGFYLCAWSVGQTQETQYFGPGTRLLVL.

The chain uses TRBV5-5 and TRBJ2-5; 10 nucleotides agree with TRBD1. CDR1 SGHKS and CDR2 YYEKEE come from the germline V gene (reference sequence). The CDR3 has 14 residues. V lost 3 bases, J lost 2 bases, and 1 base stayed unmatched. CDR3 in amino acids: CASSWGQGQETQYF. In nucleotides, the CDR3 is TGTGCCAGCAGCTGGGGACAGGGGCAAGAGACCCAGTACTTC.

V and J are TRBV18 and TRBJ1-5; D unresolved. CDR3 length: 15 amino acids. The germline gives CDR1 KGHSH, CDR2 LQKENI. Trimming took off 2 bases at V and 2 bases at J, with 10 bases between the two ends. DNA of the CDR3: TGTGCCAGCTCACCAAGGCGGGATCGCAATCAGCCCCAGCATTTT. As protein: CASSPRRDRNQPQHF.

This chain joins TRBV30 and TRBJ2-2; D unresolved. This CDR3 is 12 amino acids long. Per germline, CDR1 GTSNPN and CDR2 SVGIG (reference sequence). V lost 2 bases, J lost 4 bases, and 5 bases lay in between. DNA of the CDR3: TGTGCCTGGAGTCCCATCACCGGGGAGCTGTTTTTT. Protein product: CAWSPITGELFF.